The 20 T cell receptor beta chains below all came from one sample that was sequenced in a study of T-cell reconstitution after alpha-beta-depleted transplantation in children. Preparation of the TCRbeta library was carried out with unique molecular identifiers. TCRdb called the PCR reads again in MiXCR, with one record for every CDR3 protein. Here the sample spans around 500,000 distinct CDR3 sequences, roughly 24% being singletons. The sequencing used PBMCs, mostly from graft donor cells, collected 360 days after TCRalphabeta/CD19-depleted stem cell transplant. The receptors here all came from a boy under two years old who had a stem cell transplant for acute myeloid leukemia, so the T cells may come from the graft donor.

In this sample, this clonotype turned up a few times. The chain has TRBV5-5 and TRBJ1-2; the D is unclear. The CDR3 contains 14 residues. CDR1 and CDR2 from the germline V gene are SGHKS and YYEKEE (reference sequence). Trimming pared 0 bases from V and 7 bases from J, leaving 13 bases between. CDR3 bases: TGTGCCAGCAGCTTGGAGACCGCCGGTGGTGGCTACACCTTC. Translating it yields CASSLETAGGGYTF.

The chain links TRBV12-3 or TRBV12-4 to TRBJ2-5, with 11 bases fitting TRBD2. This CDR3 is built from 15 residues. With 1 base clipped from V and 5 bases from J, the junction kept 3 bases outside the gene matches. CDR3 bases: TGTGCCAGCAGTTTAGTCTCTAGCGGGGGGGAGACCCAGTACTTC. It codes for CASSLVSSGGETQYF.

The chain recombines TRBV6-1 with TRBJ2-7; 10 bases map to TRBD1. Germline V gives CDR1 MNHNS, CDR2 SASEGT. V lost 3 bases to trimming and J lost 4 bases; unmatched junction nucleotides: 6. The CDR3 runs to 15 residues. CDR3 DNA: TGTGCCAGCAGTGACCCCGGGACAGGGGCATACGAGCAGTACGTC. Its protein product is CASSDPGTGAYEQYV.

This clonotype was observed many times. The chain combines TRBV29-1 with TRBJ2-7, with D perhaps matching TRBD2 (6 bases). Per germline, CDR1 SQVTM and CDR2 ANQGSEA. CDR3 length equals 12 residues. Between the trimmed V and J ends, which lost 4 bases and 4 bases, there was a span of 11 bases. The CDR3 bases are TGCAGCGTTGTTCGGGGAGGTTACGAGCAGTACTTC. Its translation is CSVVRGGYEQYF.

V and J are TRBV4-1 and TRBJ1-1; D not resolved. V lost 3 bases, J lost 7 bases, and 9 bases lay in between. This CDR3 has 12 amino acids. CDR1 and CDR2 (germline): MGHRA, YSYEKL. The CDR3 DNA sequence: TGCGCCAGCAGCCAGGTTATCGGTGAAGCTTTCTTT. As protein: CASSQVIGEAFF.

The table lists this clonotype with a few counts. J is TRBJ2-7 and V is TRBV29-1; the D call may be TRBD1 or TRBD2 (5 bases each). CDR1 and CDR2 (germline): SQVTM, ANQGSEA. CDR3 length: 9 residues. Trimming took off 8 bases at V and 12 bases at J, with 14 bases between the two ends. The CDR3 protein is CSLLGDPYV. CDR3 coding DNA: TGCAGCCTTTTGGGGGATCCGTACGTC.

CDR3 sequence: CATSPLAVSTDTQYF. Written as DNA, the CDR3 is TGTGCCACCTCGCCCCTAGCGGTGAGCACAGATACGCAGTATTTT. V usage is TRBV15 and J usage is TRBJ2-3, with 7 bases matching TRBD2. In germline, CDR1 is LNHNV, CDR2 YYDKDF (reference sequence). The ends lost 8 bases at V and 0 bases at J; junction bases unmatched: 8. The CDR3 sequence is 15 residues long.

The table lists this clonotype with many counts. The chain links TRBV18 to TRBJ2-1; TRBD2 matches at 11 bases. Per the germline V gene, CDR1 is KGHSH and CDR2 is LQKENI. This CDR3 is 15 amino acids long. J gave up 3 bases and V 3 bases, and 1 base lay outside the gene matches. This CDR3 reads CASSPTSGDYNEQFF. The CDR3 bases are TGTGCCAGCTCACCGACTAGCGGGGACTACAATGAGCAGTTCTTC.

This clonotype was seen repeatedly, ten times or more. The rearrangement joins TRBV29-1 to TRBJ2-5; no firm D call. The CDR3 runs to 14 residues. Germline CDR1 and CDR2: SQVTM and ANQGSEA. Trimming left V 4 bases short and J 5 bases short, with 17 bases between. Written as DNA, the CDR3 is TGCAGCGTTGTCCCTGTTATGGTTTCGGAGACCCAGTACTTC. This gives the protein CSVVPVMVSETQYF.

The rearrangement uses TRBV15 and TRBJ2-3; no clear D gene. Germline lookup yields CDR1 LNHNV and CDR2 YYDKDF (reference sequence). This CDR3 is built from 13 residues. The V end lost 9 bases, the J end lost 6 bases, and 16 bases lay between the germline ends. CDR3 loop: CATNAKEYDTQYF. The CDR3 DNA reads as TGTGCCACGAACGCAAAGGAGTACGATACGCAGTATTTT.

The table lists this clonotype with a few counts. J is TRBJ2-7 and V is TRBV9; 14 bases agree with TRBD2. V was clipped by 3 bases and J by 6 bases; unmatched bases: 5. Per the germline V gene, CDR1 is SGDLS and CDR2 is YYNGEE. This CDR3 has 15 residues. In nucleotides, the CDR3 is TGTGCCAGCAGCGCAGAAGGGACTAGCGGGGGCGAGCAGTACTTC. Its protein product is CASSAEGTSGGEQYF.

The V gene is TRBV10-3, the J gene TRBJ1-2; D call uncertain. V lost 3 bases to trimming and J lost 0 bases, with 5 bases between them. The CDR3 spans 13 residues. Per germline, CDR1 ENHRY and CDR2 SYGVKD. The CDR3 sequence is CAISETANYGYTF. The DNA for the CDR3 is TGTGCCATCAGTGAAACAGCTAACTATGGCTACACCTTC.

The chain has TRBV20-1 and TRBJ2-2, with TRBD2 matching 11 bases. CDR3 length: 18 amino acids. From germline, CDR1 is DFQATT and CDR2 SNEGSKA (reference sequence). The ends lost 0 bases at V and 2 bases at J; junction bases unmatched: 8. CDR3 protein: CSARDRRLAGSNTGELFF. The CDR3 DNA reads TGCAGTGCTAGAGATCGGCGACTAGCGGGGTCCAACACCGGGGAGCTGTTTTTT.

This clonotype was seen at least ten times. The chain employs TRBV25-1 and TRBJ1-4; TRBD1 might be the D (5 bases). Germline CDR1 is MGHDK and CDR2 is SYGVNS. CDR3 length: 16 amino acids. V was cut by 1 base and J by 6 bases, with 15 bases left in between. The CDR3 loop reads CASSEFGGTGHEKLFF. CDR3 DNA sequence: TGTGCCAGCAGTGAATTTGGGGGTACGGGCCATGAAAAACTGTTTTTT.

This clonotype was counted ten times or more. This rearrangement joins TRBV14 to TRBJ2-1; no reliable D call. Germline loops: CDR1 SGHDN, CDR2 FVKESK. V gave up 3 bases and J gave up 3 bases, with 0 bases separating them. There are 11 residues in the CDR3. The CDR3 region is CASSHYNEQFF. The CDR3 region has the DNA TGTGCCAGCAGCCACTACAATGAGCAGTTCTTC.

This clonotype was seen more than once but under ten times. The V gene is TRBV15, the J gene TRBJ1-6, with D perhaps TRBD1 (5 bases). Germline values: CDR1 LNHNV, CDR2 YYDKDF (reference sequence). The V end lost 1 base, the J end lost 7 bases, and 8 bases lay between the germline ends. This CDR3 region has 14 residues. The CDR3 loop reads CATSRAGGNSPLHF. The CDR3 nucleotides are TGTGCCACCAGCAGAGCGGGGGGGAATTCACCCCTCCACTTT.

CDR3 in amino acids: CASSKREPLAALQETQYF. CDR3 DNA sequence: TGTGCCAGCAGTAAACGGGAACCACTAGCGGCCCTCCAAGAGACCCAGTACTTC. The rearrangement joins TRBV12-3 or TRBV12-4 to TRBJ2-5, with 8 positions matching TRBD2. Germline trimming cut 5 bases from V and 1 base from J; bases unmatched to any gene: 15. The CDR3 loop spans 18 amino acids.

The table lists this clonotype with a few counts. The chain couples TRBV20-1 to TRBJ2-7; a weak D match, TRBD2 (5 bases). The V and J ends lost 5 bases and 0 bases respectively, with 14 bases between them. There are 14 residues in the CDR3. The V gene's germline CDR1 is DFQATT and CDR2 SNEGSKA (reference sequence). Written as DNA, the CDR3 is TGCAGTGCTTTGCGTTCCCGGGACTCCTACGAGCAGTACGTC. As protein: CSALRSRDSYEQYV.

The chain carries TRBV6-5 and TRBJ1-1; no clear D gene. This CDR3 contains 14 residues. Germline V gene sequence: CDR1 MNHEY, CDR2 SVGAGI. V dropped 4 bases and J dropped 0 bases, with 9 bases sitting between them. The CDR3 nucleotides are TGTGCCAGCAGTTTCTCAGCTATGAACACTGAAGCTTTCTTT. It translates to CASSFSAMNTEAFF.

This clonotype was observed a handful of times. The chain employs TRBV6-5 and TRBJ2-6; D remains unclear. This CDR3 spans 15 amino acids. V lost 5 bases and J 0 bases, leaving 8 bases between the germline ends. The germline gives CDR1 MNHEY, CDR2 SVGAGI. The CDR3 sequence is CASSTTSSGANVLTF. In DNA, the CDR3 is TGTGCCAGCAGTACTACAAGCTCTGGGGCCAACGTCCTGACTTTC.